The 8 T cell receptor beta chains given below trace back to one sample, sequenced in a study of blood T cell repertoires in COVID-19. Measured with immunoSEQ multiplex PCR; TCRdb has only the in-frame clones, and not every one. The data contain tens of thousands of clones, approximately 80% of them singletons. The material sequenced was peripheral blood. All receptors come from a man aged 70-80 years with acute or convalescent COVID-19.

The chain is built from TRBV19 and TRBJ1-5, with 10 bases that match TRBD1. J was trimmed by 6 bases and V by 4 bases; bases with no gene match: 15. The germline CDR1 and CDR2 sequences are LNHDA and SQIVND (reference sequence). The CDR3 covers 18 residues. As DNA, the CDR3 is TGTGCCAGTAGTACAGGGCGGGTAGGGACAGGGGTGAGTCAGCCCCAGCATTTT. Its protein product is CASSTGRVGTGVSQPQHF.

V and J are TRBV24-1 and TRBJ2-1; D gene unclear. In germline, CDR1 is KGHDR, CDR2 SFDVKD. The CDR3 loop spans 12 amino acids. V was clipped by 3 bases and J by 6 bases, with 5 bases between them. The CDR3, as DNA: TGTGCCACCAGTGATGGGCGCAATGAGCAGTTCTTC. It encodes CATSDGRNEQFF.

The chain uses TRBV29-1 and TRBJ2-7; D unresolved. The CDR3 is 11 amino acids. Germline V gene data show CDR1 as SQVTM and CDR2 as ANQGSEA. Trimming removed 3 bases at V and 9 bases at J, with 12 bases between. CDR3 sequence: CSVENWAAQYF. The CDR3 nucleotides read TGCAGCGTTGAGAACTGGGCTGCGCAGTACTTC.

This clone was detected only a few times. V and J are TRBV7-9 and TRBJ2-3, with TRBD1 matching 7 bases. Germline V gene lookup returns CDR1 SEHNR and CDR2 FQNEAQ (reference sequence). The CDR3 has 15 amino acids. V gave up 3 bases and J gave up 0 bases; unmatched junction bases: 3. CDR3 in DNA: TGTGCCAGCAGCTTCACAGGGGAAAGCACAGATACGCAGTATTTT. Amino acids: CASSFTGESTDTQYF.

As concerns this clone: Other DNA sequences from this sample encode an identical CDR3 as well. The V and J genes are TRBV6-5 and TRBJ1-5; 7 bases fit TRBD1. Trimming removed 2 bases from V and 2 bases from J; junction bases left unmatched: 0. The length of the CDR3 is 14 residues. Per the germline V gene, CDR1 is MNHEY and CDR2 is SVGAGI. As DNA, the CDR3 is TGTGCCAGCAGTTACGGGACAGGCAATCAGCCCCAGCATTTT. It is translated as CASSYGTGNQPQHF.

The V call is TRBV5-1, the J call TRBJ2-3; 9 bases align to TRBD2. The CDR3 is made up of 13 amino acids. Germline trimming cut 4 bases from V and 3 bases from J; bases unmatched to any gene: 0. Germline V CDR1 and CDR2: SGHRS, YFSETQ. CDR3 region: CASSLAGTDTQYF. The CDR3 DNA is TGCGCCAGCAGCCTAGCGGGGACAGATACGCAGTATTTT.

The V call is TRBV9, the J call TRBJ2-5, with 8 bases lining up with TRBD2. This CDR3 region has 14 residues. J was trimmed by 5 bases and V by 4 bases; bases with no gene match: 7. The germline CDR1 and CDR2 sequences are SGDLS and YYNGEE. The CDR3 region has the DNA TGTGCCAGCAGCCCACCAAGCGGGAGTGAGACCCAGTACTTC. Translating gives CASSPPSGSETQYF. The entire variable domain, with the rest obtained from reference TRBV9 and TRBJ2-5, is as follows: DSGVTQTPKHLITATGQRVTLRCSPRSGDLSVYWYQQSLDQGLQFLIQYYNGEERAKGNILERFSAQQFPDLHSELNLSSLELGDSALYFCASSPPSGSETQYFGPGTRLLVL.

For the CDR3, the DNA is TGTGCCAGCAGCGTCCTCCAGGGCTCTGAAAAACTGTTTTTT. Amino acid sequence: CASSVLQGSEKLFF. The chain recombines TRBV7-9 with TRBJ1-4, with a tentative D call TRBD1 (5 bases). This CDR3 comprises 14 residues. The germline V and J ends were trimmed by 5 bases and 7 bases, with 14 bases remaining between them. CDR1 and CDR2 from the germline V gene are SEHNR and FQNEAQ (reference sequence). Variable domain in full (rest from reference TRBV7-9 and TRBJ1-4): DTGVSQNPRHKITKRGQNVTFRCDPISEHNRLYWYRQTLGQGPEFLTYFQNEAQLEKSRLLSDRFSAERPKGSFSTLEIQRTEQGDSAMYLCASSVLQGSEKLFFGSGTQLSVL.